The present entry profiles one TCR beta chain with its context. Its specificity is not known. This record comes from a study of T cell responses to AZD1222 COVID-19 vaccine. Study-wide results and limits: It was only after the peak T cell response that any repertoires were sampled. Seropositivity was recorded at baseline in only a handful of AZD1222 recipients. Clonal diversity may have been underestimated in mostly white British donors. Spike-specific TCR breadth and depth went up after people got two AZD1222 doses.

Assay: immunoSEQ multiplex PCR; the TCRdb copy retains only in-frame clones and omits some. The sample has 160,000 or so clones, roughly 90% seen once. Germline V CDR1 and CDR2: MNHEY, SMNVEV (reference sequence). V was pared by 2 bases and J by 7 bases, with 14 bases between. The CDR3 extends over 14 amino acids. The chain recombines TRBV27 with TRBJ1-2; the D gene is possibly TRBD1 (5 bases). This material consisted of peripheral blood, taken 28 days after the second AZD1222 dose. The sequence derives from an adult who received the AZD1222 COVID-19 vaccine. CDR3 loop: CASSLQGPGSGYTF. CDR3 coding DNA: TGTGCCAGCAGTTTACAGGGACCAGGGTCTGGCTACACCTTC.